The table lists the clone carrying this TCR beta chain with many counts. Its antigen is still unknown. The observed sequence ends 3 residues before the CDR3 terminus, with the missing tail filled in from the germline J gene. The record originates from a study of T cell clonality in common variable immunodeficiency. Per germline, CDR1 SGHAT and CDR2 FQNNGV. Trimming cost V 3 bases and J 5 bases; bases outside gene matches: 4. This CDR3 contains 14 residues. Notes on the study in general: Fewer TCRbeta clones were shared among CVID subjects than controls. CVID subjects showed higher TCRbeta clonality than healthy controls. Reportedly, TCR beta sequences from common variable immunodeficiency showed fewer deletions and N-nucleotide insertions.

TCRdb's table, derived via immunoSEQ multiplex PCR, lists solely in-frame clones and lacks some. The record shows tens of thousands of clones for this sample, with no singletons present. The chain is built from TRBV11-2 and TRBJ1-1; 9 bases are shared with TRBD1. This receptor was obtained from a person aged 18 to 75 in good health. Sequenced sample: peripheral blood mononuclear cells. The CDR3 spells CASSLNRGRTEAFF. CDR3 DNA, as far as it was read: TGTGCCAGCAGCTTGAACAGGGGGCGGACTGAA.